One sample yielded the 30 T cell receptor beta chains listed below, sequenced in a study of vaccination effects on CD4 cells after COVID-19. Generated by immunoSEQ multiplex PCR, the TCRdb table keeps only in-frame clones and is missing some. The sample shows 20,000 to 25,000 clones, around 72% of them seen only once. Under the ViraFEST assay, PBMC were stimulated with viral peptide pools so that antigen-specific CD4+ T cells expanded. Sequencing was performed afterwards. On roughly day 10 of culture, CD4+ T cells were separated out. No cognate antigen is known for these TCRs. The sequences come from CD4+ T cells from PBMCs cultured with HCoV-229E spike peptides, collected before COVID-19 vaccination. All receptors derive from a human donor who received a COVID-19 vaccine.

The chain has TRBV11-2 and TRBJ1-4, with D perhaps TRBD1 (5 bases). V was trimmed by 8 bases and J by 10 bases, leaving 20 bases between them. The germline gives CDR1 SGHAT, CDR2 FQNNGV. The CDR3 consists of 14 residues. The chain's CDR3 is CASGVGTLRVKLFF. The CDR3 region has the DNA TGTGCCAGCGGGGTCGGGACCTTAAGGGTAAAACTGTTTTTT.

The chain combines TRBV6-4 with TRBJ2-3; weak D call: TRBD1 (6 bases). V shed 2 bases and J shed 3 bases, with 9 bases lying between them. Germline V CDR1 and CDR2: MRHNA, SNTAGT. The CDR3 totals 14 residues. The CDR3 sequence is CASSDRTGTDTQYF. Here the CDR3 DNA reads TGTGCCAGCAGTGACAGAACAGGGACAGATACGCAGTATTTT.

This chain uses TRBV4-1 with TRBJ2-3; the D gene is possibly TRBD1 (5 bases). V dropped 4 bases and J dropped 4 bases, with 15 bases sitting between them. Per germline, CDR1 MGHRA and CDR2 YSYEKL. This CDR3 spans 15 amino acids. CDR3 DNA: TGCGCCAGCAGCCTAACCGCGCAGGGTGCAGATACGCAGTATTTT. Translated, it gives CASSLTAQGADTQYF.

This clone was recorded a few times. The chain uses TRBV5-1 and TRBJ1-1; 9 bases match TRBD1. Germline V gene sequence: CDR1 SGHRS, CDR2 YFSETQ. J was trimmed by 4 bases and V by 3 bases; bases with no gene match: 7. CDR3 length: 15 amino acids. The CDR3 nucleotides are TGCGCCAGCAGCTCTGGGACAGGGTCGGGCACTGAAGCTTTCTTT. The encoded protein is CASSSGTGSGTEAFF.

The chain carries TRBV7-2 and TRBJ2-2; D gene uncertain. The CDR3 has 14 amino acids. Germline CDR1 is SGHTA and CDR2 is FQGNSA. V dropped 2 bases and J dropped 4 bases, with 8 bases sitting between them. The DNA of the CDR3 is TGTGCCAGCAGCTTATCCGGAAGCACCGGGGAGCTGTTTTTT. Protein product: CASSLSGSTGELFF. Combining the CDR3 with reference TRBV7-2 and TRBJ2-2 gives the whole variable domain GAGVSQSPSNKVTEKGKDVELRCDPISGHTALYWYRQSLGQGLEFLIYFQGNSAPDKSGLPSDRFSAERTGGSVSTLTIQRTQQEDSAVYLCASSLSGSTGELFFGEGSRLTVL.

This clone was detected once. The V and J genes are TRBV19 and TRBJ2-7, with 13 positions matching TRBD2. Trimming took 3 bases from V and 3 from J; bases not matched to a gene: 5. CDR1 and CDR2 from the germline V gene are LNHDA and SQIVND (reference sequence). This CDR3 spans 16 amino acids. The CDR3 nucleotides read TGTGCCAGTAGTATTGGGACTAGCGGGGCCCTCTACGAGCAGTACTTC. This translates into CASSIGTSGALYEQYF.

The chain employs TRBV5-8 and TRBJ1-2, with unresolved D. V dropped 0 bases and J dropped 4 bases, with 7 bases sitting between them. CDR1 and CDR2 from the germline V gene are SGHTS and YDEGEE. The CDR3 covers 13 residues. DNA for the CDR3: TGTGCCAGCAGCTTGGGACACACCTATGGCTACACCTTC. Protein sequence: CASSLGHTYGYTF.

This clone appeared a single time. The genes are TRBV5-6 and TRBJ1-1, with a tentative D call TRBD1 (5 bases). The V gene lost 4 bases and the J gene lost 3 bases, with 16 bases spanning the gap. Germline assignment: CDR1 SGHDT and CDR2 YYEEEE. The CDR3 is 15 residues long. Here the CDR3 reads CASSDSDFMDTEAFF. The CDR3 nucleotides read TGTGCCAGCAGCGACAGTGATTTTATGGACACTGAAGCTTTCTTT. Variable domain in full (rest from reference TRBV5-6 and TRBJ1-1): DAGVTQSPTHLIKTRGQQVTLRCSPKSGHDTVSWYQQALGQGPQFIFQYYEEEERQRGNFPDRFSGHQFPNYSSELNVNALLLGDSALYLCASSDSDFMDTEAFFGQGTRLTVV.

The chain recombines TRBV7-9 with TRBJ2-3, with 8 bases matching TRBD2. The germline V gene encodes CDR1 SEHNR and CDR2 FQNEAQ (reference sequence). Trimming at V came to 5 bases and at J to 2 bases, leaving 9 bases not matched to a gene. CDR3 length equals 16 residues. For the CDR3, the DNA is TGTGCCAGCAGCCCGGCACTAGCGGCAAACACAGATACGCAGTATTTT. It encodes CASSPALAANTDTQYF.

This sequence joins TRBV5-6 and TRBJ2-3, with D perhaps matching TRBD1 or TRBD2 (7 bases each). V gave up 6 bases and J gave up 2 bases, with 22 bases separating them. The CDR3 has 17 amino acids. Germline-derived CDR1 and CDR2 are SGHDT and YYEEEE. CDR3 DNA: TGTGCCAGCACCATGGGGGGAGGGGGCATTCCCACAGATACGCAGTATTTT. Encoded protein: CASTMGGGGIPTDTQYF.

The chain is built from TRBV6-1 and TRBJ2-2; D remains ambiguous. In germline, CDR1 is MNHNS, CDR2 SASEGT. This CDR3 is built from 12 residues. V lost 8 bases, J lost 4 bases, and 8 bases lay in between. CDR3 in amino acids: CASRLSTGELFF. CDR3 nucleotide sequence: TGTGCCAGCCGACTTAGCACCGGGGAGCTGTTTTTT.

This clone was detected a few times. V gene TRBV14 combines with J gene TRBJ2-5, with no clear D. Between the trimmed V and J ends, which lost 4 bases and 5 bases, there was a span of 17 bases. The CDR3 contains 15 residues. The germline gives CDR1 SGHDN, CDR2 FVKESK. The CDR3 coding sequence is TGTGCCAGCAGCCCTATTCCGGAGCGCAGGGAGACCCAGTACTTC. The encoded protein is CASSPIPERRETQYF. Drawing the rest from reference TRBV14 and TRBJ2-5, the complete variable domain is EAGVTQFPSHSVIEKGQTVTLRCDPISGHDNLYWYRRVMGKEIKFLLHFVKESKQDESGMPNNRFLAERTGGTYSTLKVQPAELEDSGVYFCASSPIPERRETQYFGPGTRLLVL.

Comments on this clone: Given the absence of the conserved phenylalanine or tryptophan at the CDR3 end, a read error is likely. Because the CDR3's place on the DNA is in doubt, the DNA is left out and the CDR3 is given as listed by TCRdb. This CDR3 is CASSFSRGRVTV. The V and J genes are TRBV12-3 or TRBV12-4 and TRBJ2-3. The CDR3 length equals 12 residues, ends included.

The V call is TRBV4-1, the J call TRBJ2-5, with TRBD2 matching 9 bases. V lost 1 base and J lost 3; bases outside the gene matches: 9. Germline CDR1 is MGHRA and CDR2 is YSYEKL. This CDR3 comprises 17 residues. CDR3 protein: CASSQVDSGSPKETQYF. DNA of the CDR3: TGCGCCAGCAGCCAAGTCGATAGCGGGAGCCCCAAAGAGACCCAGTACTTC.

The V gene is TRBV5-1, the J gene TRBJ2-3; maybe TRBD1 (6 bases). The CDR3 has 14 amino acids. V lost 5 bases and J 4 bases, leaving 14 bases between the germline ends. Germline assignment: CDR1 SGHRS and CDR2 YFSETQ. The CDR3 DNA sequence: TGCGCCAGCAGAACAGGGCCTACCTCAGATACGCAGTATTTT. Translated, it gives CASRTGPTSDTQYF.

The chain has TRBV5-1 and TRBJ2-3, with 7 bases matching TRBD1. V shed 0 bases and J 5 bases; nucleotides not matched to a gene: 3. This CDR3 comprises 14 residues. CDR1 is SGHRS and CDR2 is YFSETQ in the germline V gene. For the CDR3, the DNA is TGCGCCAGCAGCTTGGTTGCAGGGGGAGATACGCAGTATTTT. This translates into CASSLVAGGDTQYF.

The rearrangement joins TRBV6-5 to TRBJ2-2, with D perhaps TRBD1 (6 bases). Trimming removed 5 bases at V and 0 bases at J, with 10 bases between. Germline lookup yields CDR1 MNHEY and CDR2 SVGAGI. This CDR3 contains 15 residues. The CDR3 spells CASSLRGPNTGELFF. DNA of the CDR3: TGTGCCAGCAGTCTCAGGGGCCCGAACACCGGGGAGCTGTTTTTT.

The chain carries TRBV2 and TRBJ2-2; 10 nucleotides line up with TRBD2. CDR3 length equals 16 residues. Looked up from germline, CDR1 is SNHLY and CDR2 is FYNNEI. The junction had 7 bases not matched to a gene; V was cut back by 4 bases and J by 5 bases. CDR3 in DNA: TGTGCCAGCAGTGGGGTCGGTAGCGGGAGGACCGGGGAGCTGTTTTTT. Translating it yields CASSGVGSGRTGELFF.

The J gene is TRBJ2-7, the V gene TRBV19, with a tentative D call TRBD2 (5 bases). CDR1 is LNHDA and CDR2 is SQIVND in the germline V gene (reference sequence). The V and J ends lost 3 bases and 0 bases respectively, with 12 bases between them. CDR3 length equals 15 residues. In DNA form, the CDR3 reads TGTGCCAGTAGTATCGGGATCCGCGGCTCCTACGAGCAGTACTTC. Translation gives CASSIGIRGSYEQYF.

The chain has TRBV6-1 and TRBJ2-6, with no clear D. The germline V and J ends were trimmed by 0 bases and 3 bases, with 18 bases remaining between them. This CDR3 region has 19 residues. Germline V gene lookup returns CDR1 MNHNS and CDR2 SASEGT. The CDR3 here is CASSEASVSLLSGANVLTF. The CDR3 DNA reads as TGTGCCAGCAGTGAAGCATCGGTATCCTTGTTGAGTGGGGCCAACGTCCTGACTTTC.

This clone was seen only once. This chain links TRBV4-2 with TRBJ2-3, with TRBD2 matching 8 bases. The J segment lost 3 bases and the V segment lost 0 bases, leaving 5 bases of the junction unmatched. The CDR3 sequence is 16 residues long. The germline gives CDR1 LGHNA, CDR2 YNFKEQ. The chain's CDR3 is CASSQETSGITDTQYF. The CDR3 bases are TGTGCCAGCAGCCAAGAAACTAGCGGAATAACAGATACGCAGTATTTT.

The chain employs TRBV10-3 and TRBJ1-3; possibly TRBD1 for D (5 bases). The CDR3 is 15 amino acids. V was trimmed by 5 bases and J by 0 bases, leaving 11 bases between them. CDR1 is ENHRY, CDR2 SYGVKD, per germline. CDR3 sequence reads: CAISLQGNSGNTIYF. CDR3 in DNA: TGTGCCATCAGTCTCCAGGGCAACTCTGGAAACACCATATATTTT.

The chain recombines TRBV10-1 with TRBJ2-7; 10 positions match TRBD1. This CDR3 is 12 amino acids long. The germline gives CDR1 WNHNN, CDR2 SYGVQD (reference sequence). V was pared by 8 bases and J by 3 bases, with 1 base of the junction left unmatched. DNA for the CDR3: TGCGCCAGCGGGGACAGGGGCTACGAGCAGTACTTC. This codes for CASGDRGYEQYF.

This clone was seen a few times. The chain has TRBV4-2 and TRBJ1-2; TRBD1 is a possible D gene (6 bases). V dropped 6 bases and J dropped 9 bases, with 17 bases sitting between them. Germline V gene data show CDR1 as LGHNA and CDR2 as YNFKEQ. There are 13 residues in the CDR3. The DNA for the CDR3 is TGTGCCAGCAGTCCTAGGACAGAGTCACGCTACACCTTC. Amino acids: CASSPRTESRYTF.

This clone is a singleton in its sample. This specimen includes other DNA sequences encoding the same CDR3. This chain joins TRBV9 and TRBJ2-1; no definite D call. Germline CDR1 is SGDLS and CDR2 is YYNGEE. V lost 0 bases, J lost 0 bases, and 7 bases lay in between. This CDR3 is built from 15 residues. The CDR3 loop is CASSVGSTSYNEQFF. For the CDR3, the DNA is TGTGCCAGCAGCGTAGGGTCCACCTCCTACAATGAGCAGTTCTTC.

This clone showed up just once. This chain connects TRBV4-1 to TRBJ1-4; unclear D gene. This CDR3 has 13 amino acids. The germline V and J ends were trimmed by 1 base and 6 bases, with 6 bases remaining between them. In germline, CDR1 is MGHRA, CDR2 YSYEKL. CDR3 sequence (DNA): TGCGCCAGCAGCCAAGCTGTTTATGAAAAACTGTTTTTT. It specifies CASSQAVYEKLFF.

The chain employs TRBV7-6 and TRBJ2-3, with 8 bases identical to TRBD2. This CDR3 spans 15 amino acids. The germline gives CDR1 SGHVS, CDR2 FNYEAQ. V lost 3 bases, J lost 6 bases, and 8 bases stayed unmatched. The CDR3 nucleotides are TGTGCCAGCAGCTTGGGACTAGGTCAATCGGATACGCAGTATTTT. It is translated as CASSLGLGQSDTQYF.

This clone was counted once. V and J are TRBV30 and TRBJ2-1; maybe TRBD2 (5 bases). The CDR3 contains 12 residues. Deletions cut 3 bases from V and 10 bases from J, with 13 bases between. In germline, CDR1 is GTSNPN, CDR2 SVGIG (reference sequence). DNA for the CDR3: TGTGCCTGGAGGGCCCCAGGAGGCGAGCAGTTCTTC. Amino acids: CAWRAPGGEQFF.

The V and J genes are TRBV5-1 and TRBJ1-1, with D possibly matching TRBD1 (6 bases). CDR3 length equals 14 residues. Germline V gives CDR1 SGHRS, CDR2 YFSETQ. Trimming stripped 7 bases from V and 1 base from J, with 14 bases between. The DNA of the CDR3 is TGCGCCAGCTCCGCAGGACAGACGAACACTGAAGCTTTCTTT. It translates to CASSAGQTNTEAFF.

J is TRBJ2-6 and V is TRBV11-2; D is possibly TRBD1 (6 bases). V was pared by 7 bases and J by 2 bases, with 12 bases between. The length of the CDR3 is 15 residues. Per the germline V gene, CDR1 is SGHAT and CDR2 is FQNNGV. The CDR3 spells CASTKQGPGANVLTF. CDR3 bases: TGTGCCAGCACCAAACAGGGACCTGGGGCCAACGTCCTGACTTTC.